This is a list of T cell receptor beta chains from one sample in a study of CD8 T cells in Susac syndrome. TCRdb itself ran the immunoSEQ multiplex PCR reads through MiXCR, one entry per CDR3 protein. In the table there are roughly 47,000 distinct CDR3 sequences, 80% to 95% of which are singletons. Sequencing was carried out using CD8+ T cells from PBMCs. These TCRs come from a human donor in good health. Both conserved end residues are part of each CDR3. A D gene is named only where the DNA matches it firmly. Rows give clone size only sometimes, using once, few, many, or a class for an expanded clone.

j_call,clone_size,d_call,v_call,cdr3_nt,cdr3_aa
TRBJ2-3,-,-,TRBV27,TGTGCCAGCAGTTCCCGGACAGACACAGATACGCAGTATTTT,CASSSRTDTDTQYF
TRBJ2-1,-,-,TRBV19,TGTGCCAGTACCAATAGACCGAATGAGCAGTTCTTC,CASTNRPNEQFF
TRBJ2-1,-,TRBD2,TRBV4-1,TGCGCCAGCAGCCAAGGAGGAAGTGCATCTAGCGGTCCCTACAATGAGCAGTTCTTC,CASSQGGSASSGPYNEQFF
TRBJ2-7,-,-,TRBV23-1,TGCGCCAGCCCCCGTGGAGACCGATCCTCCTACGAGCAGTACTTC,CASPRGDRSSYEQYF
TRBJ2-5,-,TRBD2,TRBV5-1,TGCGCCAGCAGCTTAGGGGTAGCGGGAGATCCCTACCAAGAGACCCAGTACTTC,CASSLGVAGDPYQETQYF
TRBJ1-1,-,TRBD1,TRBV14,TGTGCCAGCACCCCCCCCGCCCGACAGGGGGATACTGAAGCTTTCTTT,CASTPPARQGDTEAFF
TRBJ2-7,-,-,TRBV3-1,TGTGCCAGCAGCCAATACGGACGGAGCTCCTACGAGCAGTACTTC,CASSQYGRSSYEQYF
TRBJ2-1,-,-,TRBV6-4,TGTGCCAGCAGTGACAGCAGTAGCGGAAAGCAGTTCTTC,CASSDSSSGKQFF
TRBJ1-2,-,-,TRBV9,TGTGCCAGCAGCGGTTTACCAGGAAAGAACTATGGCTACACCTTC,CASSGLPGKNYGYTF
TRBJ2-5,few,-,TRBV4-1,TGCGCCAGCAGCCAAGGGACAGTAGGCGAGACCCAGTACTTC,CASSQGTVGETQYF
TRBJ2-7,-,TRBD1,TRBV4-1,TGCGCCAGCAGCCGAGTCGGGACAGGGGAGGGCGAGCAGTACTTC,CASSRVGTGEGEQYF
TRBJ2-1,-,-,TRBV20-1,TGCAGTCCTTGGGACTTTGAGCAGTTCTTC,CSPWDFEQFF
TRBJ2-3,once,-,TRBV18,TGTGCCAGCTCACCACCACTTCCGGATGCAACTAGCACAGATACGCAGTATTTT,CASSPPLPDATSTDTQYF
TRBJ2-7,once,TRBD2,TRBV5-1,TGCGCCAGCAGCTTGGCTCAAGGGAGGGCCTACGAGCAGTACTTC,CASSLAQGRAYEQYF
TRBJ1-2,-,-,TRBV24-1,TGTGCCACCAGCCGGGACGGGGACTATGGCTACACCTTC,CATSRDGDYGYTF
TRBJ2-7,-,-,TRBV19,TGTGCCAGTAGTACTCTAGGACACGAGCAGTACTTC,CASSTLGHEQYF
TRBJ1-2,-,-,TRBV6-2/TRBV6-3,TGTGCCAGCAGCTGGAACTATGGCTACACCTTC,CASSWNYGYTF
TRBJ2-7,once,-,TRBV7-9,TGTGCCAGCAGCCGCGACAGAGAGCAGTACTTC,CASSRDREQYF
TRBJ2-7,-,-,TRBV6-2/TRBV6-3,TGTGCCAGCAGTTACGACACATCCTACGAGCAGTACTTC,CASSYDTSYEQYF
TRBJ2-7,-,TRBD2,TRBV28,TGTGCCAGCAGTTTAGAGACACTAGCGGGGGGCTACGAGCAGTACTTC,CASSLETLAGGYEQYF
TRBJ2-7,-,-,TRBV7-9,TGTGCCAGCAGCTTAGTCGGCGCGGGCGTGTCGTGGCAGTACTTC,CASSLVGAGVSWQYF
TRBJ2-7,-,-,TRBV11-2,TGTGCCAGCAGCTTGGTAGTTCGGTCCAGCGGGGAGCAGTACTTC,CASSLVVRSSGEQYF
TRBJ1-5,-,-,TRBV7-9,TGTGCCAGCAGCTTAGGCCACAATCAGCCCCAGCATTTT,CASSLGHNQPQHF
TRBJ2-7,-,TRBD2,TRBV7-8,TGTGCCAGCAGCACTTCAGGACTAGCAATGTACGAGCAGTACTTC,CASSTSGLAMYEQYF
TRBJ2-2,once,-,TRBV7-9,TGTGCCAGCTGTAAAGGGTCGAACACCGGGGAGCTGTTTTTT,CASCKGSNTGELFF
TRBJ2-1,once,TRBD2,TRBV6-2/TRBV6-3,TGTGCCAGCAGTAGCGGGAGGTTGCGCAATGAGCAGTTCTTC,CASSSGRLRNEQFF
TRBJ2-7,-,-,TRBV4-3,TGCGCCAGCAGCCTGATCTTAGCGGATCGGGCCTACGAGCAGTACTTC,CASSLILADRAYEQYF
TRBJ2-7,-,TRBD2,TRBV4-3,TGCGCCAGCAGCCCGCGACTAGCGGGAGGCGCCTACGAGCAGTACTTC,CASSPRLAGGAYEQYF
TRBJ2-7,-,-,TRBV12-5,TGTGCTAGTGGTTTGGTACATGGGGATGCCTACGAGCAGTACTTC,CASGLVHGDAYEQYF
TRBJ1-2,-,TRBD1,TRBV6-5,TGTGCCAGCAGAAACGGCTTCAGGGGGCGCTTGGGCTACACCTTC,CASRNGFRGRLGYTF
TRBJ2-6,-,-,TRBV15,TGTGCCACCAGCGGGAGACGGGGTCGAACTTCTGGGGCCAACGTCCTGACTTTC,CATSGRRGRTSGANVLTF
TRBJ2-1,-,-,TRBV3-1,TGTGCCAGCAGCCAAGAAACTAGTGCCCCGGAGCAGTTCTTC,CASSQETSAPEQFF
TRBJ2-7,-,TRBD2,TRBV12-3/TRBV12-4,TGTGCCAGCAGTTTAGGGCTAGCGGAGAAGACCTACGAGCAGTACTTC,CASSLGLAEKTYEQYF
TRBJ2-3,-,TRBD1,TRBV4-1,TGCGCCAGCAGCCAGTATTGGGGGACAGGGGAAAGTTTGGCAGATACGCAGTATTTT,CASSQYWGTGESLADTQYF
TRBJ1-5,-,TRBD1,TRBV7-9,TGTGCCAGCAGCACCGACAGGGAAAGGGATCAGCCCCAGCATTTT,CASSTDRERDQPQHF
TRBJ1-5,-,TRBD1,TRBV30,TGTGCCTGGAGTGTACAGGGGGCCTATCAGCCCCAGCATTTT,CAWSVQGAYQPQHF
TRBJ2-1,-,-,TRBV20-1,TGCAGTGCTAGAGAGATCTCGAGCTCCTACAATGAGCAGTTCTTC,CSAREISSSYNEQFF
TRBJ2-3,-,-,TRBV13,TGTGCCAGCAGCTCTAAAACAGATACGCAGTATTTT,CASSSKTDTQYF
TRBJ1-5,once,-,TRBV6-5,TGTGCCAGCAGTTACTCCTCAAAAAACCAGCCCCAGCATTTT,CASSYSSKNQPQHF
TRBJ2-7,few,-,TRBV10-3,TGTGCCATCAACCTACAGGGACGGCCCTACGAGCAGTACTTC,CAINLQGRPYEQYF
TRBJ1-1,-,-,TRBV12-3/TRBV12-4,TGTGCCAGCAGTTTAAGCAGGGGCCTAGCTTTTGAAGCTTTCTTT,CASSLSRGLAFEAFF
TRBJ2-7,-,TRBD2,TRBV7-2,TGTGCCAGCAGCGACCCCAGCGGGGGCTACGAGCAGTACTTC,CASSDPSGGYEQYF
TRBJ2-1,-,-,TRBV7-2,TGTGCCAGCAGCTCCCGGGACACCTCCTACAATGAGCAGTTCTTC,CASSSRDTSYNEQFF
TRBJ1-5,-,-,TRBV28,TGTGCCAGCAGTTTTGGGGCTAGCAATCAGCCCCAGCATTTT,CASSFGASNQPQHF
TRBJ1-2,once,TRBD1,TRBV4-3,TGCGCCAGCAGCCAAGCTATCGGGACAGCTTCCTATGGCTACACCTTC,CASSQAIGTASYGYTF
TRBJ2-6,once,-,TRBV2,TGTGCCAGCAGTGAGACCCACTCTGGGGCCAACGTCCTGACTTTC,CASSETHSGANVLTF
TRBJ2-5,-,-,TRBV7-9,TGTGCCAGCAGTCAGACTAGTGAAGAGACCCAGTACTTC,CASSQTSEETQYF
TRBJ2-2,-,-,TRBV19,TGTGCCAGTAGTATAACGGGCGGTGGCACCGGGGAGCTGTTTTTT,CASSITGGGTGELFF
TRBJ2-7,-,-,TRBV13,TGTGCCAGCAGCTTCCGGACAGATACTTACTCCTACGAGCAGTACTTC,CASSFRTDTYSYEQYF
TRBJ2-2,-,TRBD1,TRBV5-4,TGTGCCAGCAGCATCCTGGACAGGGGGATCGCCGGGGAGCTGTTTTTT,CASSILDRGIAGELFF
TRBJ2-7,-,TRBD1,TRBV11-2,TGTGCCAGCGGACCGGGACAGACCTACGAGCAGTACTTC,CASGPGQTYEQYF